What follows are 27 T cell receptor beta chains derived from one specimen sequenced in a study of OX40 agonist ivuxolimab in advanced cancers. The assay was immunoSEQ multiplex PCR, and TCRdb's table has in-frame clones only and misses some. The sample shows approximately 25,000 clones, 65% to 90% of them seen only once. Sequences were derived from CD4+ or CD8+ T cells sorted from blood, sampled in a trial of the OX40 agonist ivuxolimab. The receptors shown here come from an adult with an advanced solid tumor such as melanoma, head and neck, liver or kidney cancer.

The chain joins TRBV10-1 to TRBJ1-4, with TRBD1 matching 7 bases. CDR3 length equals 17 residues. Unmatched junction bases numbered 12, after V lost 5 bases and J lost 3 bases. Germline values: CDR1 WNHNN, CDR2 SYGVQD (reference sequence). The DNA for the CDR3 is TGCGCCAGCAGTAGACAGGGAGGGAGAGTATCTAATGAAAAACTGTTTTTT. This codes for CASSRQGGRVSNEKLFF.

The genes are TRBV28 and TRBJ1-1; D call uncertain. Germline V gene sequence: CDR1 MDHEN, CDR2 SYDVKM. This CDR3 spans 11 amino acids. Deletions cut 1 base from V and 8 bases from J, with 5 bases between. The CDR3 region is CASSLFPEAFF. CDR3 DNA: TGTGCCAGCAGTTTATTCCCAGAAGCTTTCTTT.

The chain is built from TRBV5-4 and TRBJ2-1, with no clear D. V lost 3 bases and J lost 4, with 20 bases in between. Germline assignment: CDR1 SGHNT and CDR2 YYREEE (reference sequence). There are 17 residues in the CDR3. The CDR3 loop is CASSSSPGGLIYNEQFF. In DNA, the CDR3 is TGTGCCAGCAGCTCCTCCCCTGGCGGATTAATTTACAATGAGCAGTTCTTC.

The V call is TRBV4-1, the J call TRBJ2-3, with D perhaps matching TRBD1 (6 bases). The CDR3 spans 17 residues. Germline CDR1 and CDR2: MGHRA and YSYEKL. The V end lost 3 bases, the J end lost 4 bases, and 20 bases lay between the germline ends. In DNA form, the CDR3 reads TGCGCCAGCAGCCAGCTATATGGGGGCATTGAAGCAGATACGCAGTATTTT. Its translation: CASSQLYGGIEADTQYF.

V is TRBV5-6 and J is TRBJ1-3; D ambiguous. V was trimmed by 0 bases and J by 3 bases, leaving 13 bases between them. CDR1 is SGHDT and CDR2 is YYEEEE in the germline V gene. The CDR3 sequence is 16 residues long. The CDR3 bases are TGTGCCAGCAGCTTGGCCAGAAGGCCCATTGGAAACACCATATATTTT. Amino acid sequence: CASSLARRPIGNTIYF.

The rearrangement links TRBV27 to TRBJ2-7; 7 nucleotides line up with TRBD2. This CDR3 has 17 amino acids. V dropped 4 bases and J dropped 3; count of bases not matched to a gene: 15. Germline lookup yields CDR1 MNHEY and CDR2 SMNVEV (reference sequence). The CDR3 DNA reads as TGTGCCAGCAGTTCCCTAGCGGCGGTCGGTACAAACTACGAGCAGTACTTC. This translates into CASSSLAAVGTNYEQYF.

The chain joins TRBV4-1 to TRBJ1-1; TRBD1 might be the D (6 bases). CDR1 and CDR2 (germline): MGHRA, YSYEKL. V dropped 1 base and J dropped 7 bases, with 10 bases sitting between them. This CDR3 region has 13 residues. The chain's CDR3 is CASSQGTVFEAFF. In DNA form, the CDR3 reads TGCGCCAGCAGCCAAGGGACAGTATTTGAAGCTTTCTTT.

The CDR3 here is CASSLYRQGYEQYF. In DNA form, the CDR3 reads TGTGCCAGCAGTTTATATCGGCAGGGGTATGAGCAGTACTTC. The rearrangement uses TRBV27 and TRBJ2-7; possible D gene TRBD1, 6 bases. The germline CDR1 and CDR2 sequences are MNHEY and SMNVEV (reference sequence). V shed 1 base and J shed 7 bases, with 14 bases lying between them. The CDR3 loop spans 14 amino acids.

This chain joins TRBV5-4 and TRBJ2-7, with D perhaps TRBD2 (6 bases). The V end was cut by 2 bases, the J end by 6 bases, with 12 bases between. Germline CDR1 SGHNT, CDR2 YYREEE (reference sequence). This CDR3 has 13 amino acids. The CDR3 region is CASSFGGVSEQYF. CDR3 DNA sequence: TGTGCCAGCAGCTTCGGCGGGGTCAGCGAGCAGTACTTC.

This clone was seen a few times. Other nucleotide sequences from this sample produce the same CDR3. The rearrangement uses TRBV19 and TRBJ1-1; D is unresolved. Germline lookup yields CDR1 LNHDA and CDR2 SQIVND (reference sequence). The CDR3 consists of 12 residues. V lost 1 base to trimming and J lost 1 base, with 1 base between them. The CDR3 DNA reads TGTGCCAGTAGTATAGGGAACACTGAAGCTTTCTTT. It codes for CASSIGNTEAFF.

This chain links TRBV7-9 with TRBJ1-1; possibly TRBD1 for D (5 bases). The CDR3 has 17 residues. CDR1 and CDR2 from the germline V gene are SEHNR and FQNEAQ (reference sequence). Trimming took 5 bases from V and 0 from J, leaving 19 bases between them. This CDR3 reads CASSPPGGTAVNTEAFF. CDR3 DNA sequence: TGTGCCAGCAGCCCCCCCGGAGGGACGGCGGTGAACACTGAAGCTTTCTTT.

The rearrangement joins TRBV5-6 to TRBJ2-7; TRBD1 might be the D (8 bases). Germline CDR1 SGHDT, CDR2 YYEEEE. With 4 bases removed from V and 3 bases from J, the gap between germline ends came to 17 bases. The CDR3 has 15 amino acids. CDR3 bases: TGTGCCAGCAGCACCAGACAGGGGAGGGGCTACGAGCAGTACTTC. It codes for CASSTRQGRGYEQYF.

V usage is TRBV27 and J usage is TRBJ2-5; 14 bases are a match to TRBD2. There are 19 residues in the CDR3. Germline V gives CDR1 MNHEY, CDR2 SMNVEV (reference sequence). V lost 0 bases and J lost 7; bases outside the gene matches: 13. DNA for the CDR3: TGTGCCAGCAGTTTATCGTGGACTAGCGGGGGGTCCTTCCAGAGGACCCAGTACTTC. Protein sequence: CASSLSWTSGGSFQRTQYF.

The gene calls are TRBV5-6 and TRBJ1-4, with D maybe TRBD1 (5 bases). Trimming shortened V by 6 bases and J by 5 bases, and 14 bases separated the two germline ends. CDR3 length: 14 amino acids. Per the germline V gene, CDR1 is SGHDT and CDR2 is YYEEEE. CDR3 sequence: CASIPWGSNEKLFF. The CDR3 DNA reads TGTGCCAGCATCCCCTGGGGGTCCAATGAAAAACTGTTTTTT.

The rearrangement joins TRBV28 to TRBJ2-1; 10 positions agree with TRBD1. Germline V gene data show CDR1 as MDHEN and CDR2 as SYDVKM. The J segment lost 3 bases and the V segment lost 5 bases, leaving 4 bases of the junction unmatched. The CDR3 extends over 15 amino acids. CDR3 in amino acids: CASSPGTGDYNEQFF. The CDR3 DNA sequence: TGTGCCAGCAGTCCAGGGACAGGGGACTACAATGAGCAGTTCTTC.

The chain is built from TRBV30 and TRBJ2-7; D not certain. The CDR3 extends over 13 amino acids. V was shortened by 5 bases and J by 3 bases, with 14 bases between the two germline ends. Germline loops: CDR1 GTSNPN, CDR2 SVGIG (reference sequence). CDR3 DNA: TGTGCCTGGGCTCTTGCGGAGAACTACGAGCAGTACTTC. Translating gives CAWALAENYEQYF.

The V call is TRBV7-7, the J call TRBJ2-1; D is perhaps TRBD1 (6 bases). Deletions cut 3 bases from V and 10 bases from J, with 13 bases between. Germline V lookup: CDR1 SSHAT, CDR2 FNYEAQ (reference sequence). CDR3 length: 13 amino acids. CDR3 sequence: CASSLTGSGEQFF. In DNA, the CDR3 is TGTGCCAGCAGCTTGACAGGTTCAGGGGAGCAGTTCTTC.

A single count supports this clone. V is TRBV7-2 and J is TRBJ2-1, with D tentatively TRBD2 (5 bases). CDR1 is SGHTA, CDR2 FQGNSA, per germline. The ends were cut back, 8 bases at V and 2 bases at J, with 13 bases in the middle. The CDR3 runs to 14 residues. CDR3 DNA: TGTGCCAGCTCACTTCGGGATGCCTACAATGAGCAGTTCTTC. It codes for CASSLRDAYNEQFF.

CDR3 loop: CASSFGQGRYEQYF. CDR3 DNA sequence: TGTGCCAGCAGCTTCGGACAGGGAAGGTACGAGCAGTACTTC. The chain couples TRBV11-2 to TRBJ2-7; TRBD1 aligns across 8 bases. Germline CDR1 reads SGHAT; CDR2 reads FQNNGV. The CDR3 is 14 residues long. The V segment lost 3 bases and the J segment 4 bases; nucleotides outside the gene matches: 5.

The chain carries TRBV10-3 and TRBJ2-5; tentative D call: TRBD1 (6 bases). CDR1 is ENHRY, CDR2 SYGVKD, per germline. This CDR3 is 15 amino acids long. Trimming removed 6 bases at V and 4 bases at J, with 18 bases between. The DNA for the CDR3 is TGTGCCATCAGACCTGCAGGGGAGTGGCGAGAGACCCAGTACTTC. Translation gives CAIRPAGEWRETQYF.

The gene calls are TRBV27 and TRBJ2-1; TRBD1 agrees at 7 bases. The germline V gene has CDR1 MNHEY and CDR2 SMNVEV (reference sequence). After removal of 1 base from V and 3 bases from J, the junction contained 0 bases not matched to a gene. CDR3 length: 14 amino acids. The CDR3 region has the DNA TGTGCCAGCAGTTTATGGGACAGCTACAATGAGCAGTTCTTC. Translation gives CASSLWDSYNEQFF.

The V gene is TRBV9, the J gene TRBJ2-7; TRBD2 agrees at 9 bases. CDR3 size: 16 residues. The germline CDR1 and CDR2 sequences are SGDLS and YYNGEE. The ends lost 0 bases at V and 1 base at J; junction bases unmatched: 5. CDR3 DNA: TGTGCCAGCAGCGTAGCGCGGACTAGCGAATCCTACGAGCAGTACTTC. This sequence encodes CASSVARTSESYEQYF.

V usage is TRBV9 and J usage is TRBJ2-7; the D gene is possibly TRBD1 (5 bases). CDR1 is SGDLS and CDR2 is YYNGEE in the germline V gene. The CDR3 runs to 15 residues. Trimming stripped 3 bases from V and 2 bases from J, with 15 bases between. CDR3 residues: CASSAWGSPTYEQYF. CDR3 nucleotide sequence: TGTGCCAGCAGCGCCTGGGGCTCGCCTACCTACGAGCAGTACTTC.

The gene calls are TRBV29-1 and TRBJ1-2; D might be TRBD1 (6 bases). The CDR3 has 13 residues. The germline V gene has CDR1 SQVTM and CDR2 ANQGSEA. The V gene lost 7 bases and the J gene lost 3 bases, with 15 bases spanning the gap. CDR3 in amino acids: CSGLTGMDYGYTF. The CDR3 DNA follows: TGCAGCGGCCTAACAGGGATGGACTATGGCTACACCTTC.

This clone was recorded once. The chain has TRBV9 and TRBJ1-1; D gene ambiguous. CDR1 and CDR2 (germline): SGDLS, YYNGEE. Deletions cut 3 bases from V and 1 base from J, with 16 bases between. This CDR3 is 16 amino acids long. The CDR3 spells CASSDGSLRGNTEAFF. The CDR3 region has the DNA TGTGCCAGCAGCGACGGGTCCCTCCGGGGGAACACTGAAGCTTTCTTT.

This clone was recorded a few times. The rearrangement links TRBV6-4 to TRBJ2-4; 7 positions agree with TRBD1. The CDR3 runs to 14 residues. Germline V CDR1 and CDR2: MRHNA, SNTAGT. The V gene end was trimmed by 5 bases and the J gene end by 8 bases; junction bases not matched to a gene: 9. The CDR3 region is CASSPTGEGDIQYF. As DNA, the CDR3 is TGTGCCAGCAGTCCTACAGGGGAAGGGGACATTCAGTACTTC.

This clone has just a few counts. CDR3 amino acids: CASKEGVEQYF. The CDR3 DNA is TGTGCCAGCAAAGAGGGGGTCGAGCAGTACTTC. The V call is TRBV25-1, the J call TRBJ2-7; a possible D gene is TRBD1 (6 bases). Trimming took 7 bases from V and 6 from J, leaving 10 bases between them. This CDR3 contains 11 residues. Germline CDR1 MGHDK, CDR2 SYGVNS.